The 7 T cell receptor beta chains listed next were all sequenced from one sample in a study of early T cells in non-severe SARS-CoV-2 infection. TCRdb passed the 5' RACE reads through MiXCR, listing each CDR3 protein once. In the table there are over 45,000 distinct CDR3 sequences, roughly 5.5% of which are singletons. The source material was whole blood. The receptors here all came from an adult who was a healthcare worker with PCR-confirmed SARS-CoV-2 infection or an uninfected control (not recorded which).

This clonotype was detected many times. The V gene is TRBV20-1, the J gene TRBJ2-1; D might be TRBD1 (6 bases). Germline V gene lookup returns CDR1 DFQATT and CDR2 SNEGSKA (reference sequence). The germline V and J ends were trimmed by 6 bases and 6 bases, with 15 bases remaining between them. The length of the CDR3 is 13 residues. The CDR3 region is CSAFTGLSNEQFF. The CDR3 bases are TGCAGTGCGTTCACAGGGTTGAGCAATGAGCAGTTCTTC.

This clonotype was recorded at least ten times. The chain is built from TRBV6-1 and TRBJ2-2, with D unresolved. The V gene's germline CDR1 is MNHNS and CDR2 SASEGT. The CDR3 covers 13 residues. V was trimmed by 4 bases and J by 7 bases, leaving 10 bases between them. Here the CDR3 DNA reads TGTGCCAGCAGTGCACGATTCATCGGGGAGCTGTTTTTT. It translates to CASSARFIGELFF.

In regard to this clonotype: A much more abundant neighbour one base away suggests this may be a read error. The chain joins TRBV30 to TRBJ2-2; D unclear. The CDR3 spans 11 residues. Germline V gene lookup returns CDR1 GTSNPN and CDR2 SVGIG (reference sequence). The CDR3 coding sequence is TGTACCTGGAACATCGGCGGGGAGCTGTTTTTT. This translates into CTWNIGGELFF.

This clonotype was observed at least ten times. The V gene is TRBV7-2, the J gene TRBJ1-2, with 7 bases fitting TRBD1. V lost 5 bases to trimming and J lost 5 bases; unmatched junction nucleotides: 5. CDR1 SGHTA and CDR2 FQGNSA come from the germline V gene. The CDR3 length is 13 residues. The CDR3 reads CASSRDRLYGYTF. The CDR3 coding sequence is TGTGCCAGCAGCCGGGACAGACTTTATGGCTACACCTTC.

The sample holds a few counts of this clonotype. This sequence joins TRBV29-1 and TRBJ2-5; D is ambiguous. Germline CDR1 SQVTM, CDR2 ANQGSEA. The CDR3 spans 11 residues. V dropped 8 bases and J dropped 4 bases, with 11 bases sitting between them. CDR3: CSPVKGETQYF. For the CDR3, the DNA is TGCAGCCCGGTGAAGGGAGAGACCCAGTACTTC.

This clonotype was seen a few times. J is TRBJ2-1 and V is TRBV6-2 or TRBV6-3; TRBD1 matches 7 bases. This CDR3 region has 16 residues. The germline V gene has CDR1 MNHEY and CDR2 SVGEGT. With V trimmed by 4 bases and J by 4 bases, 10 bases remained unmatched. CDR3 sequence: CASSLGRGFNYNEQFF. The CDR3 DNA is TGTGCCAGCAGTTTGGGCAGGGGGTTTAATTACAATGAGCAGTTCTTC.

A few counts support this clonotype. This sequence joins TRBV4-2 and TRBJ2-5; D unresolved. The CDR3 length is 16 residues. Trimming removed 3 bases at V and 5 bases at J, with 19 bases between. CDR1 is LGHNA, CDR2 YNFKEQ, per germline. CDR3 in amino acids: CASSQDEQFGLETQYF. CDR3 coding DNA: TGTGCCAGCAGCCAGGACGAACAGTTCGGTTTGGAGACCCAGTACTTC.